The 27 T cell receptor beta chains in this list originate from one sample, sequenced in a study of shared T cell receptors in the human thymus. The repertoire was sequenced with immunoSEQ multiplex PCR; TCRdb's copy has only in-frame clones and lacks some. The sample lists about 660,000 clones; roughly 90% were seen once. Separately, the same data were catalogued under a study of human thymus T cells.

Sequencing was performed on thymocytes. These receptors were obtained from a boy in the first two years of life with a congenital heart defect.

The CDR3 region is CASSLGQPSGSIYNEQFF. CDR3 DNA sequence: TGTGCCAGCAGTTTAGGACAACCTAGCGGGAGTATCTACAATGAGCAGTTCTTC. V gene TRBV28 combines with J gene TRBJ2-1; 10 bases line up with TRBD2. Per germline, CDR1 MDHEN and CDR2 SYDVKM. This CDR3 has 18 residues. V shed 2 bases and J 3 bases; nucleotides not matched to a gene: 10.

The rearrangement links TRBV4-2 to TRBJ2-7; D is possibly TRBD1 (6 bases). The CDR3 is 16 residues long. The germline CDR1 and CDR2 sequences are LGHNA and YNFKEQ. Trimming left V 1 base short and J 4 bases short, with 17 bases between. The CDR3: CASSQGRQGYGYEQYF. In nucleotides, the CDR3 is TGTGCCAGCAGCCAAGGCCGGCAGGGGTATGGGTACGAGCAGTACTTC.

J is TRBJ1-2 and V is TRBV25-1, with 8 bases lining up with TRBD1. With 6 bases clipped from V and 4 bases from J, the junction kept 7 bases outside the gene matches. Germline CDR1 reads MGHDK; CDR2 reads SYGVNS. The CDR3 is 14 amino acids. The CDR3, as DNA: TGTGCCAGCAGCCCCCAGGGGGCTAGCTATGGCTACACCTTC. Translated: CASSPQGASYGYTF.

The CDR3 DNA reads as TGCAGCGTTGGGAGGGGTGGTGGCTACACCTTC. This encodes CSVGRGGGYTF. The chain carries TRBV29-1 and TRBJ1-2; tentative D call: TRBD1 (5 bases). Trimming took off 4 bases at V and 7 bases at J, with 10 bases between the two ends. The CDR3 covers 11 residues. Germline V gene lookup returns CDR1 SQVTM and CDR2 ANQGSEA.

CDR3 sequence (DNA): TGTGCCAGCAGCTTAGTCGGACTAGCGGGGGCTTACGAGCAGTACTTC. Encoded protein: CASSLVGLAGAYEQYF. The rearrangement uses TRBV7-2 and TRBJ2-7; 13 nucleotides align to TRBD2. This CDR3 has 16 residues. Trimming at V came to 1 base and at J to 4 bases, leaving 4 bases not matched to a gene. Germline V CDR1 and CDR2: SGHTA, FQGNSA.

The sample holds one count of this clone. V gene TRBV30 combines with J gene TRBJ2-2; D remains unclear. The CDR3 is 11 residues long. Germline-derived CDR1 and CDR2 are GTSNPN and SVGIG (reference sequence). V shed 0 bases and J shed 8 bases, with 4 bases lying between them. CDR3 DNA: TGTGCCTGGAGTGTAGCTGGGGAGCTGTTTTTT. Translation: CAWSVAGELFF.

V and J are TRBV5-1 and TRBJ2-3, with D possibly matching TRBD2 (7 bases). Germline V gene sequence: CDR1 SGHRS, CDR2 YFSETQ. The length of the CDR3 is 13 residues. V lost 7 bases to trimming and J lost 4 bases, with 13 bases between them. The DNA of the CDR3 is TGCGCCAGCGGGGGCGGGAGCCCAGATACGCAGTATTTT. Encoded protein: CASGGGSPDTQYF.

V and J are TRBV2 and TRBJ2-3; D is uncertain. The CDR3 is 12 amino acids. The V gene lost 5 bases and the J gene lost 6 bases, with 9 bases spanning the gap. CDR1 is SNHLY, CDR2 FYNNEI, per germline. In DNA, the CDR3 is TGTGCCAGCAGTCGCGCCCTGGATACGCAGTATTTT. Amino acid sequence: CASSRALDTQYF.

The table lists this clone with a count of one. The V call is TRBV27, the J call TRBJ2-7, with 10 bases lining up with TRBD1. The CDR3 spans 15 residues. The germline V gene encodes CDR1 MNHEY and CDR2 SMNVEV (reference sequence). The V segment lost 7 bases and the J segment 3 bases; nucleotides outside the gene matches: 9. CDR3 residues: CASTPGQGPYYEQYF. CDR3 DNA: TGTGCCAGCACCCCGGGACAGGGGCCTTACTACGAGCAGTACTTC.

The chain recombines TRBV4-2 with TRBJ1-4, with D maybe TRBD1 (6 bases). CDR1 is LGHNA, CDR2 YNFKEQ, per germline. The CDR3 spans 16 residues. Trimming shortened V by 4 bases and J by 8 bases, and 20 bases separated the two germline ends. CDR3 region: CASSRPPQGKGEKLFF. The CDR3, as DNA: TGTGCCAGCAGCCGCCCCCCCCAGGGGAAGGGCGAAAAACTGTTTTTT.

The chain uses TRBV11-2 and TRBJ2-3, with 7 bases identical to TRBD2. The J segment lost 6 bases and the V segment lost 3 bases, leaving 6 bases of the junction unmatched. The CDR3 contains 14 residues. The germline gives CDR1 SGHAT, CDR2 FQNNGV. The CDR3, as DNA: TGTGCCAGCAGCTTTGGGGGAGGGAGGGATACGCAGTATTTT. Translating gives CASSFGGGRDTQYF.

This chain uses TRBV9 with TRBJ2-1, with D hard to call. Germline lookup yields CDR1 SGDLS and CDR2 YYNGEE. This CDR3 is built from 14 residues. The V and J ends lost 5 bases and 5 bases respectively, with 14 bases between them. CDR3 bases: TGTGCCAGCAGTCCCTCGAGCCCCCACAATGAGCAGTTCTTC. Its protein is CASSPSSPHNEQFF. Together with reference TRBV9 and TRBJ2-1, the CDR3 gives the full variable domain: DSGVTQTPKHLITATGQRVTLRCSPRSGDLSVYWYQQSLDQGLQFLIQYYNGEERAKGNILERFSAQQFPDLHSELNLSSLELGDSALYFCASSPSSPHNEQFFGPGTRLTVL.

The chain recombines TRBV7-9 with TRBJ1-5; D is unclear. With 3 bases removed from V and 0 bases from J, the gap between germline ends came to 3 bases. The CDR3 is 13 residues long. Germline assignment: CDR1 SEHNR and CDR2 FQNEAQ (reference sequence). CDR3 DNA sequence: TGTGCCAGCAGCTTCCATAGCAATCAGCCCCAGCATTTT. Its translation: CASSFHSNQPQHF.

With regard to this clone: Germline and junction disagree at one end, which may indicate a read error. This chain uses TRBV7-2 with TRBJ2-7, with a tentative D call TRBD2 (6 bases). In germline, CDR1 is SGHTA, CDR2 FQGNSA. CDR3 size: 13 residues. CDR3: CASSLALAYEQYF. The CDR3 DNA reads as TGTGCCAGCAGCCTAGCGTTAGCCTACGAGCAGTACTTC.

The chain recombines TRBV2 with TRBJ2-7; TRBD2 agrees at 8 bases. Trimming took 3 bases from V and 4 from J; bases not matched to a gene: 11. The CDR3 runs 16 residues. Germline V CDR1 and CDR2: SNHLY, FYNNEI. CDR3 sequence: CASSDSIPGGPYEQYF. The DNA of the CDR3 is TGTGCCAGCAGTGATTCCATCCCGGGAGGGCCGTACGAGCAGTACTTC.

The CDR3 is CASSLVGTGPYNEQFF. The CDR3 DNA reads as TGTGCCAGCAGCTTGGTGGGGACAGGGCCCTACAATGAGCAGTTCTTC. The chain is built from TRBV5-4 and TRBJ2-1, with 9 bases identical to TRBD1. The junction had 3 bases not matched to a gene; V was cut back by 0 bases and J by 2 bases. In germline, CDR1 is SGHNT, CDR2 YYREEE (reference sequence). The CDR3 runs 16 residues.

CDR3 DNA sequence: TGTGCCAGTAGTATAGAAACGGGAGGATCTTACGAGCAGTACTTC. This translates into CASSIETGGSYEQYF. The chain links TRBV19 to TRBJ2-7; 7 bases agree with TRBD2. After removal of 0 bases from V and 4 bases from J, the junction contained 6 bases not matched to a gene. Germline V gives CDR1 LNHDA, CDR2 SQIVND (reference sequence). CDR3 length: 15 residues.

This clone was detected a few times. The chain has TRBV28 and TRBJ1-2, with 8 positions matching TRBD1. Germline V gene data show CDR1 as MDHEN and CDR2 as SYDVKM. The CDR3 has 14 amino acids. The V segment lost 6 bases and the J segment 1 base; nucleotides outside the gene matches: 4. The CDR3 here is CASREGQDNYGYTF. The CDR3 DNA is TGTGCCAGCAGGGAGGGACAGGATAACTATGGCTACACCTTC.

The chain links TRBV19 to TRBJ1-5; maybe TRBD1 (6 bases). The CDR3 has 18 amino acids. The V and J ends lost 3 bases and 1 base respectively, with 19 bases between them. Per the germline V gene, CDR1 is LNHDA and CDR2 is SQIVND (reference sequence). CDR3 sequence reads: CASSIGPGGQESNQPQHF. Written as DNA, the CDR3 is TGTGCCAGTAGTATCGGACCGGGGGGACAAGAAAGCAATCAGCCCCAGCATTTT.

V gene TRBV2 combines with J gene TRBJ2-4; tentative D call: TRBD2 (5 bases). The CDR3 consists of 13 residues. Trimming removed 11 bases at V and 4 bases at J, with 15 bases between. The germline gives CDR1 SNHLY, CDR2 FYNNEI. CDR3 DNA sequence: TGTGCCGCCCTGGGGAAGCGGAAAAACATTCAGTACTTC. This codes for CAALGKRKNIQYF. Full variable domain (remainder filled in from reference TRBV2 and TRBJ2-4): EPEVTQTPSHQVTQMGQEVILRCVPISNHLYFYWYRQILGQKVEFLVSFYNNEISEKSEIFDDQFSVERPDGSNFTLKIRSTKLEDSAMYFCAALGKRKNIQYFGAGTRLSVL.

The chain links TRBV27 to TRBJ1-2, with D maybe TRBD1 (6 bases). V was shortened by 3 bases and J by 4 bases, with 12 bases between the two germline ends. The CDR3 has 14 amino acids. Germline values: CDR1 MNHEY, CDR2 SMNVEV (reference sequence). CDR3 nucleotides: TGTGCCAGCAGTTTCACCGGACAGTTCTATGGCTACACCTTC. This translates into CASSFTGQFYGYTF.

The J gene is TRBJ2-3, the V gene TRBV5-1; 7 bases line up with TRBD2. The CDR3 has 16 amino acids. The trim removed 0 bases at V and 1 base at J, leaving 5 bases unmatched. Germline V gene sequence: CDR1 SGHRS, CDR2 YFSETQ. The CDR3: CASSLVPSGRTDTQYF. CDR3 sequence (DNA): TGCGCCAGCAGCTTGGTACCTAGCGGACGCACAGATACGCAGTATTTT.

The chain joins TRBV4-1 to TRBJ2-3; D is uncertain. The CDR3 is 16 residues long. Germline CDR1 MGHRA, CDR2 YSYEKL. Trimming removed 0 bases at V and 4 bases at J, with 14 bases between. CDR3 in DNA: TGCGCCAGCAGCCAAGAATTAGTACCCCCCGCAGATACGCAGTATTTT. This gives the protein CASSQELVPPADTQYF.

The chain combines TRBV28 with TRBJ2-1; 9 bases are shared with TRBD1. The V and J ends lost 5 bases and 8 bases, in that order; junction bases with no gene match: 7. The CDR3 extends over 14 amino acids. Germline V gives CDR1 MDHEN, CDR2 SYDVKM. In nucleotides, the CDR3 is TGTGCCAGCAGTCACCGGGACAGGGACTATGAGCAGTTCTTC. Its protein is CASSHRDRDYEQFF. The full variable domain, its missing parts supplied by reference TRBV28 and TRBJ2-1, is DVKVTQSSRYLVKRTGEKVFLECVQDMDHENMFWYRQDPGLGLRLIYFSYDVKMKEKGDIPEGYSVSREKKERFSLILESASTNQTSMYLCASSHRDRDYEQFFGPGTRLTVL.

The gene calls are TRBV29-1 and TRBJ2-1; tentatively, D is TRBD2 (6 bases). The CDR3 totals 13 residues. In germline, CDR1 is SQVTM, CDR2 ANQGSEA. Trimming removed 7 bases at V and 9 bases at J, with 19 bases between. This CDR3 reads CSAPPGGEGEQFF. The CDR3 coding sequence is TGCAGCGCCCCACCCGGGGGAGAGGGTGAGCAGTTCTTC.

The V gene is TRBV4-3, the J gene TRBJ1-4; D is unresolved. V dropped 0 bases and J dropped 1 base, with 9 bases sitting between them. The CDR3 runs to 16 residues. Germline V gene data show CDR1 as LGHNA and CDR2 as YSLEER. CDR3 amino acids: CASSQDAGETNEKLFF. CDR3 sequence (DNA): TGCGCCAGCAGCCAAGATGCGGGTGAAACTAATGAAAAACTGTTTTTT.

This sequence joins TRBV19 and TRBJ1-5; no definite D call. The CDR3 is 16 residues long. Trimming stripped 5 bases from V and 0 bases from J, with 14 bases between. Germline V gene data show CDR1 as LNHDA and CDR2 as SQIVND (reference sequence). The CDR3 here is CASSATRGDSNQPQHF. The CDR3 nucleotides read TGTGCCAGTAGTGCAACCCGCGGGGATAGCAATCAGCCCCAGCATTTT. Full variable domain (missing parts from reference TRBV19 and TRBJ1-5): DGGITQSPKYLFRKEGQNVTLSCEQNLNHDAMYWYRQDPGQGLRLIYYSQIVNDFQKGDIAEGYSVSREKKESFPLTVTSAQKNPTAFYLCASSATRGDSNQPQHFGDGTRLSIL.